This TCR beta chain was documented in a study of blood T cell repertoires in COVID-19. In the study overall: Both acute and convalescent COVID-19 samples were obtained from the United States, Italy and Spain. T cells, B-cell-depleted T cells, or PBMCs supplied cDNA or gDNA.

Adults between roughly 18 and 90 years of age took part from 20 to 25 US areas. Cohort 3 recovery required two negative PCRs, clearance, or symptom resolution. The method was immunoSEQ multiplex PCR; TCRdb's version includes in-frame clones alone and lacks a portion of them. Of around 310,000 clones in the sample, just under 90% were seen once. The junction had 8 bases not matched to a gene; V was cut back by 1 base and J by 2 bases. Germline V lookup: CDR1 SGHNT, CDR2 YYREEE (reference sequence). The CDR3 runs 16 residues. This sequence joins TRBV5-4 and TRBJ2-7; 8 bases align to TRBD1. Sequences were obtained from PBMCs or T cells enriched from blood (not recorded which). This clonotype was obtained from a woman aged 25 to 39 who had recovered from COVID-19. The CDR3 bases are TGTGCCAGCAGCTTGAGGACAGGGAAGCGAGCCTACGAGCAGTACTTC. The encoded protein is CASSLRTGKRAYEQYF.